This paragraph reports one T cell receptor beta chain. Recruitment covered 20 to 25 US areas and drew participants whose ages spanned roughly 18 to 90 years. Clinical history as reported by participants underpinned cohort assignment. The record originates from a study of blood T cell repertoires in COVID-19. Study information: COVID-19 samples collected from the United States, Italy and Spain covered acute and convalescent phases. The cDNA or gDNA used as material had been derived from T cells, B-cell-depleted T cells, or PBMCs.

V shed 7 bases, J shed 5 bases, and the junction held 8 bases outside the gene matches. From germline, CDR1 is SEHNR and CDR2 FQNEAQ (reference sequence). The CDR3 loop spans 14 amino acids. Produced via immunoSEQ multiplex PCR; TCRdb's table is partial and in-frame only. The sample shows about 270,000 clones, roughly nine tenths of them seen only once. This chain uses TRBV7-9 with TRBJ2-1, with 7 bases that match TRBD1. This clonotype was sampled from a woman under 30 who had recovered from COVID-19. Sequenced: PBMCs or T cells enriched from blood (not recorded which). The DNA for the CDR3 is TGTGCCAGCACTTCGGGACAGAAAAACAATGAGCAGTTCTTC. Translating gives CASTSGQKNNEQFF.